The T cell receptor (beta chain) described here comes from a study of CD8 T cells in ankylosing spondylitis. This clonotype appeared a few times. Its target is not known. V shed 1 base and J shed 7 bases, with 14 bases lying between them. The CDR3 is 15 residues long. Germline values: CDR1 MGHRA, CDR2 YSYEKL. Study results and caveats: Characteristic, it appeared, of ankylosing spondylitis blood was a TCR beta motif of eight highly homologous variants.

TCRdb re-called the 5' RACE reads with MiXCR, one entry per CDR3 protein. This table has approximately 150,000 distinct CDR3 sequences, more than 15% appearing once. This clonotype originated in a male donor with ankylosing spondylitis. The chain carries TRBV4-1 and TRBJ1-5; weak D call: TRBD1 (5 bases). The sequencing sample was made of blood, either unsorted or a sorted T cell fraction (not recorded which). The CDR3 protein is CASSQGRGKIQPQHF. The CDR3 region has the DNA TGCGCCAGCAGCCAAGGGAGGGGTAAAATCCAGCCCCAGCATTTT.